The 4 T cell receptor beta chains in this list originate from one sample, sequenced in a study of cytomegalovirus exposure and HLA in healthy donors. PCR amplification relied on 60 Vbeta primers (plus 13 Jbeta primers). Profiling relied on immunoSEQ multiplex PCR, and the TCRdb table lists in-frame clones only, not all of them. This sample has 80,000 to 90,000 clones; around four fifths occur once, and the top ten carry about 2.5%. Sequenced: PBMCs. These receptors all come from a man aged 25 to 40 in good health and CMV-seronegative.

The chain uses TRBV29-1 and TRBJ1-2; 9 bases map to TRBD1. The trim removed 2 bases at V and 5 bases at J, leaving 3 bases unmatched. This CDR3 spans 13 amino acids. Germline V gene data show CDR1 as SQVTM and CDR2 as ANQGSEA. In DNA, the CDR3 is TGCAGCGTTGAATACAGGGGGCAATATGGCTACACCTTC. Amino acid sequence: CSVEYRGQYGYTF.

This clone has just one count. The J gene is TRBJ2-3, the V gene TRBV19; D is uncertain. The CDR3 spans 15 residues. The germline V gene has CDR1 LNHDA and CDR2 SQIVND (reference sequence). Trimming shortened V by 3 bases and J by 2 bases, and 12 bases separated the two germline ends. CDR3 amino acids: CASSITMDSTDTQYF. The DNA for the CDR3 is TGTGCCAGTAGTATTACTATGGATTCCACAGATACGCAGTATTTT.

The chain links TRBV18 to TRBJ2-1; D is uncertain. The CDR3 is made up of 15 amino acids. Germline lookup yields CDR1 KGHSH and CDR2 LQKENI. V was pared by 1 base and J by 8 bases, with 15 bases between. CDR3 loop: CASSPLGLLSDEQFF. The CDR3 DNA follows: TGTGCCAGCTCACCACTGGGTCTTTTGAGCGATGAGCAGTTCTTC.

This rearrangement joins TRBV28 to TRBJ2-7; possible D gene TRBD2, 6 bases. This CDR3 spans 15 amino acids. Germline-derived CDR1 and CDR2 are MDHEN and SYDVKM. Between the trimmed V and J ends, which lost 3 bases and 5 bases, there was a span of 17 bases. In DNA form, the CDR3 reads TGTGCCAGCAGTTTGTGGACTACGGGTGCGGACGAGCAGTACTTC. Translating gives CASSLWTTGADEQYF.